This T cell receptor (beta chain) is from a study of blood T cells in healthy people across ages. A sample-barcoded 5' primer and a J-beta primer mix were used in a second PCR of about 6 to 11 cycles. TCRdb recomputed calls from the 5' RACE reads with MiXCR, one row per CDR3 protein. The repertoire holds roughly 730,000 distinct CDR3 sequences, with approximately 60% as singletons. The table lists this clonotype with a few counts. Looked up from germline, CDR1 is DFQATT and CDR2 is SNEGSKA (reference sequence). This CDR3 spans 17 amino acids. The V end was cut by 0 bases, the J end by 2 bases, with 17 bases between.

The source material was blood. V usage is TRBV20-1 and J usage is TRBJ2-1; D possibly matches TRBD1 or TRBD2 (5 bases each). The sequence derives from a middle-aged man in good health. In DNA form, the CDR3 reads TGCAGTGCTAGAGATGAGGGGACCGGGAAGACCTACAATGAGCAGTTCTTC. Protein sequence: CSARDEGTGKTYNEQFF.